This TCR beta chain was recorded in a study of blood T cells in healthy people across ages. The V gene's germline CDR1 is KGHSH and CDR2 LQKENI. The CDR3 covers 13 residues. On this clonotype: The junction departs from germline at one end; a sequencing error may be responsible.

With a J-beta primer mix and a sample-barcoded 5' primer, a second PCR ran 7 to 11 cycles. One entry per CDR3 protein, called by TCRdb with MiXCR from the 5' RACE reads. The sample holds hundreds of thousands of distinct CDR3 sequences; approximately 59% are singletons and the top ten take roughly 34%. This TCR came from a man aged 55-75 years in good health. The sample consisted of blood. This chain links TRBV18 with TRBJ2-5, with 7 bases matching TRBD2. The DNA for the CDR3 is TGCGCCAGCAGCCCCGGGGGGTTGGAGACCCAGTACTTC. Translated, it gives CASSPGGLETQYF.